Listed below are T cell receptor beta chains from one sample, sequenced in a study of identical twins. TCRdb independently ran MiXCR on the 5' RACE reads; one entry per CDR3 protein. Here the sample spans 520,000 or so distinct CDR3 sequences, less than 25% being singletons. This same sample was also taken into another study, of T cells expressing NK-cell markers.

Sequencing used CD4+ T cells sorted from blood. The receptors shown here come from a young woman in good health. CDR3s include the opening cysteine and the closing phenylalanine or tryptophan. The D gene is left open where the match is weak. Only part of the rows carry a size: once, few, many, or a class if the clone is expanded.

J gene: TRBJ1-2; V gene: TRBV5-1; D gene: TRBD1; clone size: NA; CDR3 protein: CASSQTGTDNGYTF
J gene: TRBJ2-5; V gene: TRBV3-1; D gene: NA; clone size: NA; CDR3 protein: CASSPEGGVETQYF
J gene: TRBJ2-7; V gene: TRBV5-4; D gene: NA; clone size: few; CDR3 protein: CASSSPGRGDEQYF
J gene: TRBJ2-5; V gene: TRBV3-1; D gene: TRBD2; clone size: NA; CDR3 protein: CASTPLVSGILQETQYF
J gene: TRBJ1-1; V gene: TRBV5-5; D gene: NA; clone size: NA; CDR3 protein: CASTSSGTEAFF
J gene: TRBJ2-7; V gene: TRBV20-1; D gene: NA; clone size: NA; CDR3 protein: CSARRPGPTYEQYF
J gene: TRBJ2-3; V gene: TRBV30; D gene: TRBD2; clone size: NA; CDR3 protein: CAWNSGRNGDTQYF
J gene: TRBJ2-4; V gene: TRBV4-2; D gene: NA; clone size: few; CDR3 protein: CASSPGLPVQSLAKNIQYF
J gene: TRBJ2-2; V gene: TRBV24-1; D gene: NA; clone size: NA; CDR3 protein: CATSARGVGTGELFF
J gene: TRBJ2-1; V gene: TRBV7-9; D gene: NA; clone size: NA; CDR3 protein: CASSLVRPSSYNEQFF
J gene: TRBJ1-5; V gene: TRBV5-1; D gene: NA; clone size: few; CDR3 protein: CASIRGEADYQPQHF
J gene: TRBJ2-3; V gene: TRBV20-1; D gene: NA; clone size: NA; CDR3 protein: CSARDRGGRRDTQYF
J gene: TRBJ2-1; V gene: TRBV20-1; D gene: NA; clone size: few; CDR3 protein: CSCPGPREQFF
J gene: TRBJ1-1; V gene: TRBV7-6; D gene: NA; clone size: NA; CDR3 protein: CASSLVGWGRGNTEAFF
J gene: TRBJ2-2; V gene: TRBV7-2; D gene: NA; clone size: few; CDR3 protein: CASSLGPGNTGELFF
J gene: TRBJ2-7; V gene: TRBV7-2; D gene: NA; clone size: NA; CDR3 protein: CASSLGGLRDEQYF
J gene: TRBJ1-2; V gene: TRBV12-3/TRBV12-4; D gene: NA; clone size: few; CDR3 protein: CASSLRPEFYGYTF
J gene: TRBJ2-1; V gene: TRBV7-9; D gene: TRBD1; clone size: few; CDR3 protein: CASSSIGTANNEQFF
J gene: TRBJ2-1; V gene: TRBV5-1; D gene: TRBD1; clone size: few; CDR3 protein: CASSLGDRGFNEQFF
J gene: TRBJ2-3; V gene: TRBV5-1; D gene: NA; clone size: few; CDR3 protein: CASSLPREITDTQYF
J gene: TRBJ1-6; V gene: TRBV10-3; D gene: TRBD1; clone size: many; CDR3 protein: CAISESKQGVSPLHF
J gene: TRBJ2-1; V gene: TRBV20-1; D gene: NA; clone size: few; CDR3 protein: CSASTASVGNEQFF
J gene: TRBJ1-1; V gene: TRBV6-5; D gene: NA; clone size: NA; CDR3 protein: CASSYSNQYRMNTEAFF
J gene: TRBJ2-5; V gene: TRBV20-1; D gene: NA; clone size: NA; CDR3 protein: CSARVGGRETQYF
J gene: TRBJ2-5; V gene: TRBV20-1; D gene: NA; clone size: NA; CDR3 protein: CSGTSYETQYF
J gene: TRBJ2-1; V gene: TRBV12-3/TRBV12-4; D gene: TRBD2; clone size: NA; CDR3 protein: CASSAVAAGVSSYNEQFF
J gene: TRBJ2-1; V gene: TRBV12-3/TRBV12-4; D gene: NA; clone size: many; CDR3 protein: CASLNRLSYNEQFF
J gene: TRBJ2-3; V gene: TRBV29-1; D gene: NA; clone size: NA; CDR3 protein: CSVESRERDTQYF
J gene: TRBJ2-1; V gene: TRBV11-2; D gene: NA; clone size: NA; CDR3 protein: CASSLSQGGDEQFF
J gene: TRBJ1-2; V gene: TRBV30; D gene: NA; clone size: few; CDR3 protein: CAWSSKASYGYTF
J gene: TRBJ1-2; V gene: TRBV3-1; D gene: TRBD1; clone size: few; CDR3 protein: CASSEQGALNNYGYTF
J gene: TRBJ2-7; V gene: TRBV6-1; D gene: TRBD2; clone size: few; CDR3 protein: CASSAGLGGNWYF
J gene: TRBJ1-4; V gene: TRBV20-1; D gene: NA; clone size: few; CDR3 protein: CSAIAGHNEKLFF
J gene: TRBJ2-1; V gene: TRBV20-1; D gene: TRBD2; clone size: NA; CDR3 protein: CSALTSGASNEQFF
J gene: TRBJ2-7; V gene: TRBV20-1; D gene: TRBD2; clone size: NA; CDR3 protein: CSARVLSGGSSYEQYF
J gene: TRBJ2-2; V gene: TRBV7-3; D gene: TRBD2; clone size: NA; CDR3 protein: CASSRGLAGGELFF
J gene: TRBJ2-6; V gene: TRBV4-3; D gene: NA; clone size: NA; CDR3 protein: CASTPMVPGASGANVLTF
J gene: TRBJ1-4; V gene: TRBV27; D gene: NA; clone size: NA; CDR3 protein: CASSLGPLNEKLFF
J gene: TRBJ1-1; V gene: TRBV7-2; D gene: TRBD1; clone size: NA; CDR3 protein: CASNRDRGLGTEAFF
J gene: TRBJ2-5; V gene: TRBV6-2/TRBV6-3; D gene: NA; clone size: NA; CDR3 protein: CASNRKGTHNEETQYF
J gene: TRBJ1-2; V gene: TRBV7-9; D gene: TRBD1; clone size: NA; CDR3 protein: CASSLAMRTGNGYTF
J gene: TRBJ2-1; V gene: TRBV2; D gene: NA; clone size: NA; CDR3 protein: CASTLLSYNEQFF
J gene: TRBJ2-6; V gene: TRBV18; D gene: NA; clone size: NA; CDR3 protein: CASSPVQFGSSGANVLTF
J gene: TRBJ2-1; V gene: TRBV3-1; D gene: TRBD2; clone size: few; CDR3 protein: CASSQFLAGEQNEQFF
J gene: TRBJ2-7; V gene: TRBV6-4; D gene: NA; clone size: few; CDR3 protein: CASSPQRGPTLCYEQYF
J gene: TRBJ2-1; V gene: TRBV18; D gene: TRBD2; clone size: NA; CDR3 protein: CASSLKRDSYNEQFF
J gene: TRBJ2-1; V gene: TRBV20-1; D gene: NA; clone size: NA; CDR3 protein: CSASGQSSYNEQFF
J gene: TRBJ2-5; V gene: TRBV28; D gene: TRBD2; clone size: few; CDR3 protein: CASSFPRRRLRGGQETQYF
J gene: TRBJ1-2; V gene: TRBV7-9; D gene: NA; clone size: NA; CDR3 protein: CASSSVTDGYTF
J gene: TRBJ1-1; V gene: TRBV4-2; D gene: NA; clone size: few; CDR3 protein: CASSQVGDTEAFF
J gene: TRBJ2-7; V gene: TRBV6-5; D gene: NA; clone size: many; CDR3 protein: CASSPSTGPYEQYF
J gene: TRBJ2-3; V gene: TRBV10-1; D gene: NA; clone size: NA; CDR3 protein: CASSRPGIHTQYF
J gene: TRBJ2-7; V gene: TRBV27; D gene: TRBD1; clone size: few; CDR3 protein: CASSETGFEQYF
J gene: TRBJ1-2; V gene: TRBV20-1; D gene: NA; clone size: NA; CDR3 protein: CSARWQIYGYTF